This entry lists 15 T cell receptor beta chains sequenced from one sample in a study of identical twins (dated by TCRdb to the mid-2010s). The library came from 5' RACE. Instrument on record: Illumina HiSeq 2000. The public reads were quality trimmed at Q25 with fastp and then assembled into clones with MiXCR by TCRdb, keeping productive beta chains. Every distinct CDR3 protein forms one entry, paired with its most common genes and DNA. The sample data list 1.5 million to 2 million distinct CDR3 sequences, and about 31% of these were observed just once. About 0.25% of the sample lies in the top ten. Sequenced material: cord blood. Source of these receptors: a newborn girl in good health.

The chain combines TRBV7-9 with TRBJ1-6; D unresolved. This CDR3 is 13 amino acids long. The germline CDR1 and CDR2 sequences are SEHNR and FQNEAQ (reference sequence). V lost 2 bases and J lost 4, with 3 bases in between. CDR3 loop: CASSLLYNSPLHF. For the CDR3, the DNA is TGTGCCAGCAGCTTACTATATAATTCACCCCTCCACTTT. Based on the CDR3 plus reference TRBV7-9 and TRBJ1-6, the full variable domain is DTGVSQNPRHKITKRGQNVTFRCDPISEHNRLYWYRQTLGQGPEFLTYFQNEAQLEKSRLLSDRFSAERPKGSFSTLEIQRTEQGDSAMYLCASSLLYNSPLHFGNGTRLTVT.

The chain recombines TRBV28 with TRBJ1-4; D possibly corresponds to TRBD1 (5 bases). The CDR3 spans 14 residues. Trimming took off 6 bases at V and 4 bases at J, with 12 bases between the two ends. CDR1 is MDHEN and CDR2 is SYDVKM in the germline V gene. The CDR3 loop reads CASRGGLLNEKLFF. In DNA, the CDR3 is TGTGCCAGCAGGGGGGGTCTCCTTAATGAAAAACTGTTTTTT.

Comment on this clonotype: A much larger clonotype is one base distant, so this may be a read error. The chain joins TRBV5-1 to TRBJ1-2; TRBD1 matches 11 bases. This CDR3 is built from 14 residues. Per germline, CDR1 SGHRS and CDR2 YFSETQ. The CDR3 protein is CTSRPGQGDYGYTF. The CDR3 DNA reads as TGCACCAGCAGACCGGGACAGGGGGACTATGGCTACACCTTC.

The chain combines TRBV7-8 with TRBJ1-4; D gene uncertain. The V end was cut by 1 base, the J end by 0 bases, with 6 bases between. Germline CDR1 and CDR2: SGHVS and FQNEAQ. The CDR3 is 15 residues long. CDR3 DNA sequence: TGTGCCAGCAGCTTAGGTTACGCAACTAATGAAAAACTGTTTTTT. Translated: CASSLGYATNEKLFF.

The J gene is TRBJ2-2, the V gene TRBV29-1; TRBD1 matches at 7 bases. The germline CDR1 and CDR2 sequences are SQVTM and ANQGSEA. This CDR3 has 14 residues. After removal of 5 bases from V and 1 base from J, the junction contained 4 bases not matched to a gene. The CDR3 sequence: CSVFRQGNTGELFF. DNA of the CDR3: TGCAGCGTTTTTCGACAGGGGAACACCGGGGAGCTGTTTTTT.

The rearrangement links TRBV7-9 to TRBJ1-4; tentative D call: TRBD1 (6 bases). Trimming took off 1 base at V and 8 bases at J, with 26 bases between the two ends. Per germline, CDR1 SEHNR and CDR2 FQNEAQ (reference sequence). The CDR3 has 19 residues. The CDR3 DNA is TGTGCCAGCAGCTTAGGATCCCTCAGGGACAACGGGTCTCGGGAAAAACTGTTTTTT. Its protein product is CASSLGSLRDNGSREKLFF.

The CDR3 region has the DNA TGTGCCAGCAGCCAAGATTTGGGACCAGCGGGAGGGCCTTACAATGAGCAGTTCTTC. Translation: CASSQDLGPAGGPYNEQFF. This chain uses TRBV3-1 with TRBJ2-1; 10 bases match TRBD2. This CDR3 is built from 19 residues. Germline V lookup: CDR1 LGHDT, CDR2 YNNKEL (reference sequence). The trim removed 0 bases at V and 4 bases at J, leaving 12 bases unmatched.

The rearrangement uses TRBV29-1 and TRBJ2-2, with a tentative D call TRBD1 (6 bases). Trimming shortened V by 2 bases and J by 9 bases, and 13 bases separated the two germline ends. Germline CDR1 reads SQVTM; CDR2 reads ANQGSEA. The CDR3 has 13 residues. The CDR3 here is CSVENRVGRELFF. CDR3 sequence (DNA): TGCAGCGTTGAAAACAGGGTTGGTAGGGAGCTGTTTTTT.

Note on this clonotype: The junction and the germline gene differ at one end; a read error may be behind it. The rearrangement joins TRBV5-1 to TRBJ2-7; TRBD1 matches 7 bases. Germline V gene sequence: CDR1 SGHRS, CDR2 YFSETQ. This CDR3 has 15 residues. CDR3 region: CASSPGTVGAYERYF. For the CDR3, the DNA is TGCGCCAGCAGCCCGGGGACAGTTGGCGCCTACGAGCGGTACTTC.

This clonotype has a handful of counts. This chain's CDR3 is CASSGVAGGRNEQFF. CDR3 in DNA: TGTGCCAGCAGTGGTGTAGCGGGAGGGAGGAATGAGCAGTTCTTC. The chain joins TRBV6-1 to TRBJ2-1; 11 bases align to TRBD2. Trimming cost V 4 bases and J 7 bases; bases outside gene matches: 6. The CDR3 sequence is 15 residues long. CDR1 and CDR2 (germline): MNHNS, SASEGT.

The gene calls are TRBV11-2 and TRBJ1-2; 7 bases map to TRBD1. The germline gives CDR1 SGHAT, CDR2 FQNNGV. With 5 bases clipped from V and 2 bases from J, the junction kept 8 bases outside the gene matches. There are 15 residues in the CDR3. The CDR3 spells CASSTYRGENYGYTF. In DNA, the CDR3 is TGTGCCAGCAGCACCTACAGGGGCGAAAACTATGGCTACACCTTC.

This chain uses TRBV10-3 with TRBJ1-5; D might be TRBD1 (5 bases). Per germline, CDR1 ENHRY and CDR2 SYGVKD. CDR3 length: 11 residues. Between the trimmed V and J ends, which lost 8 bases and 7 bases, there was a span of 9 bases. The CDR3 here is CAIRGDQPQHF. The CDR3 region has the DNA TGTGCCATCCGAGGGGACCAGCCCCAGCATTTT.

This rearrangement joins TRBV16 to TRBJ1-5; D gene unclear. Trimming left V 4 bases short and J 6 bases short, with 16 bases between. The CDR3 runs to 15 residues. Germline V CDR1 and CDR2: KGHSY, FQNENV. CDR3 protein: CASSLGSANGQPQHF. The DNA of the CDR3 is TGTGCCAGCAGCCTGGGGAGTGCGAATGGTCAGCCCCAGCATTTT.

This clonotype occurred a few times. V gene TRBV11-2 combines with J gene TRBJ1-2, with 10 bases aligning to TRBD1. There are 16 residues in the CDR3. V lost 5 bases to trimming and J lost 6 bases; unmatched junction nucleotides: 12. The germline gives CDR1 SGHAT, CDR2 FQNNGV. The CDR3 spells CASSHRQGARRNGYTF. CDR3 nucleotide sequence: TGTGCCAGCAGCCATAGACAGGGGGCGAGACGCAATGGCTACACCTTC. Based on the CDR3 plus reference TRBV11-2 and TRBJ1-2, the full variable domain is EAGVAQSPRYKIIEKRQSVAFWCNPISGHATLYWYQQILGQGPKLLIQFQNNGVVDDSQLPKDRFSAERLKGVDSTLKIQPAKLEDSAVYLCASSHRQGARRNGYTFGSGTRLTVV.

To note about this clonotype: The junction does not match germline at one end; this may be a read error. V gene TRBV18 combines with J gene TRBJ2-3, with D possibly TRBD2 on 5 matching bases. The CDR3 has 13 amino acids. CDR1 is KGHSH, CDR2 LQKENI, per germline. DNA of the CDR3: TGTGCCGGCTCACCAAGGACTACAGATACGCAGTATTTT. Translating it yields CAGSPRTTDTQYF.